A single sample gave rise to the 14 T cell receptor beta chains below, sequenced in a study of blood T cell repertoires in COVID-19. The assay was immunoSEQ multiplex PCR, and TCRdb's table has in-frame clones only and misses some. This sample has 140,000 to 150,000 clones, with about nine tenths found just once. The sample was peripheral blood. The source of these receptors is a man aged 45-65 years who had recovered from COVID-19.

The chain employs TRBV4-1 and TRBJ1-4; TRBD1 agrees at 7 bases. Looked up from germline, CDR1 is MGHRA and CDR2 is YSYEKL. Trimming removed 4 bases from V and 5 bases from J; junction bases left unmatched: 7. The CDR3 extends over 15 amino acids. CDR3 DNA sequence: TGCGCCAGCAGCCGGCGGGGACAGATGAATGAAAAACTGTTTTTT. Its protein is CASSRRGQMNEKLFF.

The V gene is TRBV9, the J gene TRBJ2-6; 9 bases are shared with TRBD1. Germline values: CDR1 SGDLS, CDR2 YYNGEE. CDR3 length: 14 residues. The J segment lost 1 base and the V segment lost 7 bases, leaving 0 bases of the junction unmatched. The CDR3 spells CASGTGSGANVLTF. The DNA for the CDR3 is TGTGCCAGCGGGACAGGGTCTGGGGCCAACGTCCTGACTTTC.

About this clone itself: Other DNA variants within this sample encode the same CDR3. This CDR3 is CASSPSTDTQYF. CDR3 nucleotide sequence: TGTGCCAGTAGTCCAAGCACAGATACGCAGTATTTT. The V and J genes are TRBV19 and TRBJ2-3, with D unresolved. CDR1 is LNHDA, CDR2 SQIVND, per germline (reference sequence). V lost 5 bases and J lost 0, with 3 bases in between. The CDR3 has 12 residues.

The J gene is TRBJ2-2, the V gene TRBV6-5, with 7 bases matching TRBD2. The length of the CDR3 is 14 residues. Germline CDR1 reads MNHEY; CDR2 reads SVGAGI. After removal of 6 bases from V and 9 bases from J, the junction contained 10 bases not matched to a gene. The CDR3 region is CASSVGRAVRELFF. The CDR3 bases are TGTGCCAGCAGCGTAGGGAGGGCCGTGCGGGAGCTGTTTTTT.

The chain is built from TRBV19 and TRBJ2-2; D remains unclear. The CDR3 runs to 15 residues. The V gene's germline CDR1 is LNHDA and CDR2 SQIVND (reference sequence). The V end lost 5 bases, the J end lost 1 base, and 11 bases lay between the germline ends. The chain's CDR3 is CASSLGRVNTGELFF. DNA for the CDR3: TGTGCCAGTAGTTTGGGTCGGGTGAACACCGGGGAGCTGTTTTTT. Full variable domain (outside the CDR3, taken from reference TRBV19 and TRBJ2-2): DGGITQSPKYLFRKEGQNVTLSCEQNLNHDAMYWYRQDPGQGLRLIYYSQIVNDFQKGDIAEGYSVSREKKESFPLTVTSAQKNPTAFYLCASSLGRVNTGELFFGEGSRLTVL.

The chain links TRBV27 to TRBJ1-6; 8 bases are shared with TRBD1. The CDR3 sequence is 18 residues long. From germline, CDR1 is MNHEY and CDR2 SMNVEV (reference sequence). V shed 2 bases and J 4 bases; nucleotides not matched to a gene: 10. The CDR3 reads CASSLRGTGALYNSPLHF. For the CDR3, the DNA is TGTGCCAGCAGTTTAAGAGGGACAGGAGCTCTTTATAATTCACCCCTCCACTTT.

The chain uses TRBV4-1 and TRBJ1-2; 7 bases align to TRBD1. Germline lookup yields CDR1 MGHRA and CDR2 YSYEKL. After removal of 0 bases from V and 5 bases from J, the junction contained 6 bases not matched to a gene. The CDR3 is 15 residues long. DNA of the CDR3: TGCGCCAGCAGCCAAGAACAGGGGCGGATTTATGGCTACACCTTC. Its translation: CASSQEQGRIYGYTF.

The rearrangement uses TRBV7-9 and TRBJ1-3, with 10 positions matching TRBD1. Germline lookup yields CDR1 SEHNR and CDR2 FQNEAQ (reference sequence). This CDR3 comprises 16 residues. Trimming cost V 5 bases and J 4 bases; bases outside gene matches: 8. The CDR3 DNA is TGTGCCAGCAGCGTACGACAGGGGGCGAAGGGAAACACCATATATTTT. It codes for CASSVRQGAKGNTIYF.

This chain uses TRBV9 with TRBJ1-6, with unresolved D. The CDR3 has 15 residues. Trimming took 4 bases from V and 9 from J, leaving 17 bases between them. CDR1 is SGDLS and CDR2 is YYNGEE in the germline V gene. CDR3 region: CASSSQAGVGSPLHF. The CDR3 DNA sequence: TGTGCCAGCAGCTCCCAAGCAGGCGTTGGTTCACCCCTCCACTTT.

The J gene is TRBJ1-5, the V gene TRBV4-1; no definite D call. The CDR3 length is 16 residues. Germline-derived CDR1 and CDR2 are MGHRA and YSYEKL. Trimming pared 0 bases from V and 1 base from J, leaving 10 bases between. The DNA for the CDR3 is TGCGCCAGCAGCCAAGAAAGGACTGAAAGCAATCAGCCCCAGCATTTT. Translating it yields CASSQERTESNQPQHF.

The chain carries TRBV4-2 and TRBJ1-2; D uncertain. Trimming stripped 1 base from V and 7 bases from J, with 13 bases between. The V gene's germline CDR1 is LGHNA and CDR2 YNFKEQ. The CDR3 has 14 residues. The CDR3: CASSQGQVVGGYTF. In DNA, the CDR3 is TGTGCCAGCAGCCAAGGGCAGGTGGTTGGTGGCTACACCTTC.

There are a few counts of this clone. The gene calls are TRBV2 and TRBJ1-3; the D is unclear. The CDR3 totals 13 residues. V lost 7 bases, J lost 0 bases, and 7 bases lay in between. Germline V CDR1 and CDR2: SNHLY, FYNNEI. The CDR3 protein is CASTLDSGNTIYF. The CDR3 DNA follows: TGTGCCAGCACCTTAGACTCTGGAAACACCATATATTTT.

The V gene is TRBV30, the J gene TRBJ1-5, with D uncertain. Trimming stripped 3 bases from V and 5 bases from J, with 11 bases between. Germline V gives CDR1 GTSNPN, CDR2 SVGIG (reference sequence). This CDR3 is built from 13 residues. CDR3 DNA: TGTGCCTGGAGCGGCGAGGAGGATCAGCCCCAGCATTTT. Amino acids: CAWSGEEDQPQHF.

This sequence joins TRBV6-2 or TRBV6-3 and TRBJ2-2, with 8 bases lining up with TRBD1. The V segment lost 4 bases and the J segment 0 bases; nucleotides outside the gene matches: 4. The CDR3 extends over 16 amino acids. In germline, CDR1 is MNHEY, CDR2 SVGEGT. CDR3 residues: CASSSTQGANTGELFF. CDR3 DNA sequence: TGTGCCAGCAGTTCCACACAGGGGGCGAACACCGGGGAGCTGTTTTTT.